This T cell receptor (beta chain) was observed in a study of vaccination and CD4 T cells after COVID-19. V lost 6 bases, J lost 5 bases, and 16 bases lay in between. Germline CDR1 reads SQVTM; CDR2 reads ANQGSEA. CDR3 size: 13 residues. This clonotype was observed a handful of times. Its antigen is as yet unknown. An Oncomine TCR Beta short-read assay was used to sequence the DNA from cultured CD4+ T cells. MiXCR, run by TCRdb on the PCR reads, gives a single entry per CDR3 protein. The table shows about 2,300 distinct CDR3 sequences, with roughly a quarter occurring only once. Documented treatment: approximately 11-day PBMC culture with coronavirus spike peptide pools or control peptides (ViraFEST assay). TCRs were sequenced by ViraFEST after antigen-specific T cells had been expanded with peptide pools.

The chain combines TRBV29-1 with TRBJ1-1; possible D gene TRBD1, 6 bases. The source material was CD4+ T cells from blood, cultured in vitro, sampled after SARS-CoV-2 vaccination. The origin of this receptor is a human donor who had recovered from COVID-19. Here the CDR3 DNA reads TGCAGCGTCCGGCGGGGGGCCGGTACTGAAGCTTTCTTT. The encoded protein is CSVRRGAGTEAFF. Filled out from reference TRBV29-1 and TRBJ1-1, the complete variable domain reads SAVISQKPSRDICQRGTSLTIQCQVDSQVTMMFWYRQQPGQSLTLIATANQGSEATYESGFVIDKFPISRPNLTFSTLTVSNMSPEDSSIYLCSVRRGAGTEAFFGQGTRLTVV.